This T cell receptor beta chain is drawn from a study of T cell responses to AZD1222 COVID-19 vaccine. Study background: Second-dose intervals of approximately 4 or approximately 12 weeks were pooled. Overall study findings and caveats: Rises in breadth and depth of Spike-specific TCRs came after two AZD1222 doses. Seropositive AZD1222 recipients at baseline numbered only five or six.

The repertoire was sequenced with immunoSEQ multiplex PCR; TCRdb's copy has only in-frame clones and lacks some. The table lists some 86,000 clones, around 84% of them singletons. The CDR3 length is 13 residues. The germline V gene has CDR1 MNHEY and CDR2 SVGAGI. The ends lost 5 bases at V and 9 bases at J; junction bases unmatched: 7. Turning to this clone: Its specificity is not known.

The sequence derives from an adult in good health. The source was peripheral blood, collected on day 0 of AZD1222 vaccination. V usage is TRBV6-5 and J usage is TRBJ2-1; 7 nucleotides agree with TRBD1. CDR3 sequence reads: CASSPIKGAEQFF. For the CDR3, the DNA is TGTGCCAGCAGTCCGATTAAGGGGGCTGAGCAGTTCTTC.